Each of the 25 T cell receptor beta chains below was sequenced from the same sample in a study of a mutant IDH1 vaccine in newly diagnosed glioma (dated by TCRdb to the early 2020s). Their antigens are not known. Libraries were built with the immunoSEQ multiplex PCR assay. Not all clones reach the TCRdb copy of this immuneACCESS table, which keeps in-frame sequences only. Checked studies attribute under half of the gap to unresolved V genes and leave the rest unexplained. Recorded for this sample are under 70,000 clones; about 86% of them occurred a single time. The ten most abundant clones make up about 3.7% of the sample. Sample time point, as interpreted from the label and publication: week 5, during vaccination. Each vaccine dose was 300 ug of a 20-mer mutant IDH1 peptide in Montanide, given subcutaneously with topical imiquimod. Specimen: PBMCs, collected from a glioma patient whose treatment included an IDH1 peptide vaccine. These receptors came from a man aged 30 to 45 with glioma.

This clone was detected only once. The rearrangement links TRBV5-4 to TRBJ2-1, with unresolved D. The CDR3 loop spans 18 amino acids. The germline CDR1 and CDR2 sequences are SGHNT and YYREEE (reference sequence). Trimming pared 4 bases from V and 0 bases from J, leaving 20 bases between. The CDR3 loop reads CASSPQVVAVSSYNEQFF. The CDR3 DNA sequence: TGTGCCAGCAGCCCCCAGGTCGTTGCGGTTAGCTCCTACAATGAGCAGTTCTTC.

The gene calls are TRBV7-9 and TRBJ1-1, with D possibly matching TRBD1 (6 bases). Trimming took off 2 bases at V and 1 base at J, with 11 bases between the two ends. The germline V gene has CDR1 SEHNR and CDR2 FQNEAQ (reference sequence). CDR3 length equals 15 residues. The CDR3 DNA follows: TGTGCCAGCAGCTTATTGGGACAAGAGAACACTGAAGCTTTCTTT. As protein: CASSLLGQENTEAFF.

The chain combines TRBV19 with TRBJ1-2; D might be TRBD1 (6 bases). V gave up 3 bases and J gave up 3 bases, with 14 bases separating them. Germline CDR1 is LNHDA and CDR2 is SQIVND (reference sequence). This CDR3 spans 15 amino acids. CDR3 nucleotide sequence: TGTGCCAGTAGTATTCAGGACAGAGCATACTATGGCTACACCTTC. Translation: CASSIQDRAYYGYTF.

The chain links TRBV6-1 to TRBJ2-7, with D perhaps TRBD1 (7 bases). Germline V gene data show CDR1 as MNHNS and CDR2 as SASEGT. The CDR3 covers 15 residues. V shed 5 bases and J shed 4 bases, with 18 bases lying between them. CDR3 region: CASSPQGGGTYEQYF. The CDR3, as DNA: TGTGCCAGCAGTCCCCAGGGGGGCGGGACGTACGAGCAGTACTTC.

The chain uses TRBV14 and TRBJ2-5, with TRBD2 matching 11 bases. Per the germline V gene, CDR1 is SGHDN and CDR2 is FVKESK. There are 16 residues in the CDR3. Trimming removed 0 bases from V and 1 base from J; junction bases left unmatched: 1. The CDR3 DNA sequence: TGTGCCAGCAGCCAAGAACTAGCGGGGGTCCAAGAGACCCAGTACTTC. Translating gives CASSQELAGVQETQYF.

The CDR3 sequence: CASSLPAGGGGYTF. The CDR3 DNA follows: TGTGCCAGCAGCTTACCAGCTGGGGGCGGTGGCTACACCTTC. The chain employs TRBV7-9 and TRBJ1-2; D may be TRBD1 (6 bases). CDR1 and CDR2 (germline): SEHNR, FQNEAQ (reference sequence). CDR3 length equals 14 residues. V lost 2 bases to trimming and J lost 7 bases, with 14 bases between them.

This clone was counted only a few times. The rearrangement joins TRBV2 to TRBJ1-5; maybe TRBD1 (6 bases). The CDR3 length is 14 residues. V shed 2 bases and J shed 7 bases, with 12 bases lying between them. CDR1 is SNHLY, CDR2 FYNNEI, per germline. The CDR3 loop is CASSELGQRQPQHF. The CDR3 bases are TGTGCCAGCAGTGAATTGGGACAACGGCAGCCCCAGCATTTT.

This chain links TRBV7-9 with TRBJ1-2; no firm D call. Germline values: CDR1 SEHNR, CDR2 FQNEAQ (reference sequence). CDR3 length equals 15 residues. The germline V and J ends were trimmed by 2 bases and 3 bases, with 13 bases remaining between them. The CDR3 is CASSLSRVIDYGYTF. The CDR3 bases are TGTGCCAGCAGCTTAAGTAGGGTGATAGACTATGGCTACACCTTC.

CDR3 region: CASSSALYEQYF. DNA of the CDR3: TGTGCCAGCAGCTCGGCCTTATACGAGCAGTACTTC. J is TRBJ2-7 and V is TRBV7-9, with D unresolved. This CDR3 comprises 12 residues. V was shortened by 4 bases and J by 4 bases, with 8 bases between the two germline ends. Germline lookup yields CDR1 SEHNR and CDR2 FQNEAQ (reference sequence).

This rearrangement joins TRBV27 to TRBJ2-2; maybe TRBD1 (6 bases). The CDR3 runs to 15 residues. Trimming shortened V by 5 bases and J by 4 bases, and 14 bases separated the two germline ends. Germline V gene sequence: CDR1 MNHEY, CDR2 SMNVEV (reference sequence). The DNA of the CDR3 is TGTGCCAGCAGTCACCTAGGGGGTCTCACCGGGGAGCTGTTTTTT. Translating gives CASSHLGGLTGELFF.

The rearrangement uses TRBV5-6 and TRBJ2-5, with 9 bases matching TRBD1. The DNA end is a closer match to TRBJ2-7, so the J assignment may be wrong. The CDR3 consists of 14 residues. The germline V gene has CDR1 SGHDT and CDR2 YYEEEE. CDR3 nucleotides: TGTGCCAGCAGCCGGGACAGGGCCTCCTACGAGCAGTACTTC. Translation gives CASSRDRASYEQYF.

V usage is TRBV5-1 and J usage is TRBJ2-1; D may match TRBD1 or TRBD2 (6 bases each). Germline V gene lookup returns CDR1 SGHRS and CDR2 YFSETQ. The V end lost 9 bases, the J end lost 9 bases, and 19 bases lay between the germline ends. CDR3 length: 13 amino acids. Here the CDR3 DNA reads TGCGCCACCTCCAAACCCGGGGGCGTTGAGCAGTTCTTC. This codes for CATSKPGGVEQFF.

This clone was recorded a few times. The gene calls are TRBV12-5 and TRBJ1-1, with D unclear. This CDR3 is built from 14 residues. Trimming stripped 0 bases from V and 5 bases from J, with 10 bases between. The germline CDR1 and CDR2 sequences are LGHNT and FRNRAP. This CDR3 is CASGLVPGGTEAFF. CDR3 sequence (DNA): TGTGCTAGTGGTTTGGTACCGGGAGGGACTGAAGCTTTCTTT.

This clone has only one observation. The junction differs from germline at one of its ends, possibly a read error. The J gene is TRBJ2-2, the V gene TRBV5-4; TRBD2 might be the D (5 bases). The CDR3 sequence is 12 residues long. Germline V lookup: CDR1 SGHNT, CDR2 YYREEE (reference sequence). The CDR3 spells CASSPKHRGAVF. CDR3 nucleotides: TGTGCCAGCAGCCCTAAACACCGGGGAGCTGTTTTT.

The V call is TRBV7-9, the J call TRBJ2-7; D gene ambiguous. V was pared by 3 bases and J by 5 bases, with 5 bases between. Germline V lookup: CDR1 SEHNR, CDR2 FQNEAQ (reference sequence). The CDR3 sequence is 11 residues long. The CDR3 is CASSFGHEQYF. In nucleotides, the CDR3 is TGTGCCAGCAGCTTCGGACACGAGCAGTACTTC.

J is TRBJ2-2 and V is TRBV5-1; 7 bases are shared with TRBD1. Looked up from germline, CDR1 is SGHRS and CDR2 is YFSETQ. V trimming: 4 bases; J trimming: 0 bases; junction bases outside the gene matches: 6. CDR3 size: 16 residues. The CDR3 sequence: CASSTQGQTNTGELFF. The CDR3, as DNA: TGCGCCAGCAGCACGCAGGGACAGACGAACACCGGGGAGCTGTTTTTT.

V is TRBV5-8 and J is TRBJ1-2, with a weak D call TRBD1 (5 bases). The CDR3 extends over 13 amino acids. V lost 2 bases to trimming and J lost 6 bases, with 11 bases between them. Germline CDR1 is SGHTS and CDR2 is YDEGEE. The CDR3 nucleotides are TGTGCCAGCAGCTTTGCCCAGGGCGATGGCTACACCTTC. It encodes CASSFAQGDGYTF.

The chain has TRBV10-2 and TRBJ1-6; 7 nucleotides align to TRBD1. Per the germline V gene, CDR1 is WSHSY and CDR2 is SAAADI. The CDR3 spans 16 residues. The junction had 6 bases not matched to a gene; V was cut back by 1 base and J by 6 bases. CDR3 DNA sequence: TGCGCCAGCAGTGAGTACAGGACAGGCCCTAATTCACCCCTCCACTTT. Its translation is CASSEYRTGPNSPLHF.

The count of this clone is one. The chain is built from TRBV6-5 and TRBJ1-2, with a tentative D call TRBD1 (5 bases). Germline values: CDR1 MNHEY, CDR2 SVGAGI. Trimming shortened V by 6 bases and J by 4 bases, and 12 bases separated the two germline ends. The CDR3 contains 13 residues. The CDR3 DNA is TGTGCCAGCAGCCCCGTCGGGGGCTATGGCTACACCTTC. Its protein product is CASSPVGGYGYTF.

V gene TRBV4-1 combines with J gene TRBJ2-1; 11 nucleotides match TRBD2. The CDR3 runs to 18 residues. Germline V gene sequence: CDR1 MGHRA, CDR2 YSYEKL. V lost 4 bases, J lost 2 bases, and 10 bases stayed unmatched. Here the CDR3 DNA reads TGCGCCAGCAGCCCGTCCTTAGCGGGGGGGCATCCCTACAATGAGCAGTTCTTC. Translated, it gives CASSPSLAGGHPYNEQFF.

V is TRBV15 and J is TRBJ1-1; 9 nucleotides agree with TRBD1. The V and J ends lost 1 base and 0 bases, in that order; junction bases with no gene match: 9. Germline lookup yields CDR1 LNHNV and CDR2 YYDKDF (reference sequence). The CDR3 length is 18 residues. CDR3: CATSRGRDRALLNTEAFF. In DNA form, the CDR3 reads TGTGCCACCAGCAGAGGCCGGGACAGGGCCTTACTGAACACTGAAGCTTTCTTT.

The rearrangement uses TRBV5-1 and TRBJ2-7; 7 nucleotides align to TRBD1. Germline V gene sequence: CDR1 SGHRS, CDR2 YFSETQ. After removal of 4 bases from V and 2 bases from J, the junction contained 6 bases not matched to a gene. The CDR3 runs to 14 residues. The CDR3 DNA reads TGCGCCAGCAGCGCCGGGACAGTAACCTACGAGCAGTACTTC. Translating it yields CASSAGTVTYEQYF. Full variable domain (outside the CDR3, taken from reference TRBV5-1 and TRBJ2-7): KAGVTQTPRYLIKTRGQQVTLSCSPISGHRSVSWYQQTPGQGLQFLFEYFSETQRNKGNFPGRFSGRQFSNSRSEMNVSTLELGDSALYLCASSAGTVTYEQYFGPGTRLTVT.

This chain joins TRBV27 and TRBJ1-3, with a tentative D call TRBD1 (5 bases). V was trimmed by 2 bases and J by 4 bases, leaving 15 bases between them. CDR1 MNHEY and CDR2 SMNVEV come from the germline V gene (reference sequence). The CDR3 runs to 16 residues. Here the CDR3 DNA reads TGTGCCAGCAGTTTACCAGGGTCGATGTTCGGAAACACCATATATTTT. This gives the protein CASSLPGSMFGNTIYF.

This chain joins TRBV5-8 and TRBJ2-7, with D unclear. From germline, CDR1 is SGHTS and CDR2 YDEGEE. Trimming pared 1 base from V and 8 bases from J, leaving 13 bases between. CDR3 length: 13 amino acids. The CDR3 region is CASSLFPTDKQYF. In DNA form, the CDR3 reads TGTGCCAGCAGCTTGTTCCCTACAGACAAGCAGTACTTC.

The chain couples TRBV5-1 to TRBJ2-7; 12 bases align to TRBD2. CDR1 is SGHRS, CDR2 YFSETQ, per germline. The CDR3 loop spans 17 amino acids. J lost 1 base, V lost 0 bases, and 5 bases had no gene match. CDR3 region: CASSLGLAGVPSYEQYF. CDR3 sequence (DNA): TGCGCCAGCAGCTTGGGACTAGCGGGGGTCCCGTCCTACGAGCAGTACTTC.